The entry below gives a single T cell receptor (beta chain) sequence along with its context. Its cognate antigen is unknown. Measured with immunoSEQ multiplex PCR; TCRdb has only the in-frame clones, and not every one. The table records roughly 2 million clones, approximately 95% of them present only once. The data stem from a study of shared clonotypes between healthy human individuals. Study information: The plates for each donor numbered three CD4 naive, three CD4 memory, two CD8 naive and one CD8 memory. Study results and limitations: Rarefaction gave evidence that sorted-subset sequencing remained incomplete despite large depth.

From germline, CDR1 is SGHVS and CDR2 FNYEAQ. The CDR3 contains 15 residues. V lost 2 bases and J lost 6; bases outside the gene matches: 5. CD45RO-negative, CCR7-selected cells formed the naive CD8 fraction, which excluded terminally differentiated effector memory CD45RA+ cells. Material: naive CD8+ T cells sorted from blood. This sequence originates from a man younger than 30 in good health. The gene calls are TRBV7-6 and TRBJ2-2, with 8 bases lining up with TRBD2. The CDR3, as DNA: TGTGCCAGCAGCTTAAGCGGGAGTTCCGCCGGGGAGCTGTTTTTT. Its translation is CASSLSGSSAGELFF.